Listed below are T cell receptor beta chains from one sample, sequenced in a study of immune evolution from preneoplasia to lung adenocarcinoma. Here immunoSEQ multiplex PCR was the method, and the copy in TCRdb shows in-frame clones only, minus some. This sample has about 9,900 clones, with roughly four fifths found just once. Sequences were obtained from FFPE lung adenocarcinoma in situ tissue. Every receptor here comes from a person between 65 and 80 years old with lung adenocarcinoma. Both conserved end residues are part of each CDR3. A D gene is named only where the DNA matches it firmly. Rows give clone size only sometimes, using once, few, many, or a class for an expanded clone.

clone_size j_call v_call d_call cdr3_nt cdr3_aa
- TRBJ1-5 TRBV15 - TGTGCCACCAGCAGAGAGAGACAGGTTTGGATGCCCCAGCATTTT CATSRERQVWMPQHF
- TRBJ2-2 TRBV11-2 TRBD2 TGTGCCAGCAGCTTGGGAGCGGGGGGAATCACCGGGGAGCTGTTTTTT CASSLGAGGITGELFF
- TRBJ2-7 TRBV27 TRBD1 TGTGCCAGCAGTTTTTACCCACTGCAGGGGGAACGCTACGAGCAGTACTTC CASSFYPLQGERYEQYF
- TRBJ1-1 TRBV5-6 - TGTGCCAGCAGTCAGGACCATGGGCCTGAAGCTTTCTTT CASSQDHGPEAFF
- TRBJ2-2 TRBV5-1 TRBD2 TGCGCCAGCAGCCCACCCCCCCTCAGCGGGGCCGGGGAGCTGTTTTTT CASSPPPLSGAGELFF
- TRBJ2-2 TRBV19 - TGTGCCAGTAGGACTTACACCGGGGAGTTGTTTTTT CASRTYTGELFF
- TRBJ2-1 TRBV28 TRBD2 TGTGCCAGCTATAGCGGGACTAGCTCCTACAATGAGCAGTTCTTC CASYSGTSSYNEQFF
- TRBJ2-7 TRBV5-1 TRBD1 TGCGCCAGCAGCGCCGAGACAGGGATCGGCTACGAGCAGTACTTC CASSAETGIGYEQYF
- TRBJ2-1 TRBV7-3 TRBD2 TGTGCCGCGTATGGGACTAGCGGAAACAATGAGCAGTTCTTC CAAYGTSGNNEQFF
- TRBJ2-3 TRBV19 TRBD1 TGTGCCAGTAGTACCACAGGGGTTGGTGGGGGTACGCAGTATTTT CASSTTGVGGGTQYF
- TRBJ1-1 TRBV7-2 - TGTGCCAGCAGCATTGACAGGAACACTGAAGCTTTCTTT CASSIDRNTEAFF
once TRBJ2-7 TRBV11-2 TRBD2 TGTGCCAGCAGCCTGGGACTAGCGGGAGCAGTGTACGAGCAGTACTTC CASSLGLAGAVYEQYF
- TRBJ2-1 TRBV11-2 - TGTGCCAGCAGCTTCCCCCACGTCCGCGAGCAGTTCTTC CASSFPHVREQFF
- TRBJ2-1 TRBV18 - TGTGCCAGCTCGTCCTTACAGGGTCCCTACAATGAGCAGTTCTTC CASSSLQGPYNEQFF
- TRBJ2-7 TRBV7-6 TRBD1 TGTGCCAGCAGCCTCTCCCCCGGGACAGCCTACGAGCAGTACTTC CASSLSPGTAYEQYF
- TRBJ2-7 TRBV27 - TGTGCCAGCAGCTCAGGGGGACGGGGGTACGAGCAGTACTTC CASSSGGRGYEQYF
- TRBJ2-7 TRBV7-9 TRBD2 TGTGCCAGCAGCTTTGGGACCTGGGAGGGCGAGCAGTACTTC CASSFGTWEGEQYF
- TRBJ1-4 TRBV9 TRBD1 TGTGCCAGCAGCGATGGGACAGCGCCTAATGAAAAACTGTTTTTT CASSDGTAPNEKLFF
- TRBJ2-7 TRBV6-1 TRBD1 TGTGCCAGCAGGAAGGGACAGAATAATTACGAGCAGTACTTC CASRKGQNNYEQYF
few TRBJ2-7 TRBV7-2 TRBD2 TGTGCCAGCAGCTTAGCTAGCGGGAGGGGGTACGAGCAGTACTTC CASSLASGRGYEQYF
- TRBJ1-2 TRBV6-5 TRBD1 TGTGCCAGCAGCAGACAGGGAACTAACTATGGCTACACCTTC CASSRQGTNYGYTF
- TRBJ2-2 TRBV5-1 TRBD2 TGCGCCAGCAGCGTAAACATCGCGGGGCTAGCGGGAGTTGGGCTGTTTTTT CASSVNIAGLAGVGLFF
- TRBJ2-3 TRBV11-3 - TGTGCCAGCAGCTTGGGGGAGACAGATACGCAGTATTTT CASSLGETDTQYF
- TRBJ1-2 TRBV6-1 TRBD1 TGTGCCAGCGGACAGGGAGGGAGTGGGAACTATGGCTACACCTTC CASGQGGSGNYGYTF
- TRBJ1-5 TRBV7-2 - TGTGCCAGCAGCTACCTAGTGCGCAATCAGCCCCAGCATTTT CASSYLVRNQPQHF
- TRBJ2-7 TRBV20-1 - TGCAGTGCCGGTGGGGGTTACGAGCAGTACTTC CSAGGGYEQYF
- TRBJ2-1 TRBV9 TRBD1 TGTGCCAGCGTATCCGGGACAGGGGGCTATAATGAGCAGTTCTTC CASVSGTGGYNEQFF
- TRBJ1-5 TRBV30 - TGTGCCTGGAGTGTTGGGCATCAGCCCCAGCATTTT CAWSVGHQPQHF
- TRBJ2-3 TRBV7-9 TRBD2 TGTGCCAGCAGCCGCGGACTAGCGGGCAGCACAGATACGCAGTATTTT CASSRGLAGSTDTQYF
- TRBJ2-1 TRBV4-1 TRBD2 TGCGCCAGCAGCCAGTTACTAGCGGGGGGGCCCTCATCCCGACATGAGCAGTTCTTC CASSQLLAGGPSSRHEQFF
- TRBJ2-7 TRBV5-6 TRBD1 TGTGCCAGCAGCCCCGGTTTGAGGGGGCTCTACGAGCAGTACTTC CASSPGLRGLYEQYF
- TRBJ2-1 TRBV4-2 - TGTGCCAGCAGCCACCTTTACAATGAGCAGTTCTTC CASSHLYNEQFF
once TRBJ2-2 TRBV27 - TGTGCCAGCAGAAGACTTCTTCACACCGGGGAGCTGTTTTTT CASRRLLHTGELFF
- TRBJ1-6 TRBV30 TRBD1 TGTGCCTGGAGGTGGGGACAGACTAATTCACCCCTCCACTTT CAWRWGQTNSPLHF
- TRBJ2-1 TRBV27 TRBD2 TGTGCCAGCAGTTCCTTAATCGGGCCCGGCGGGGGAGAGCAGTTCTTC CASSSLIGPGGGEQFF
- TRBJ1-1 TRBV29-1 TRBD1 TGCAGCGGATACAGGGGGCATGACACTGAAGCTTTCTTT CSGYRGHDTEAFF
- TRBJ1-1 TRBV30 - TGTGCCTGGTCTCGCCGGGCACAGAACACTGAAGCTTTCTTT CAWSRRAQNTEAFF
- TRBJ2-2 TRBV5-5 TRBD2 TGTGCCAGCAGCGGGACTAGCGGGATCTATACCTCCACCGGGGAGCTGTTTTTT CASSGTSGIYTSTGELFF
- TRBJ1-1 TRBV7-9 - TGTGCCAGCAGCTTAACTGGTTCGGATGGCACTGAAGCTTTCTTT CASSLTGSDGTEAFF
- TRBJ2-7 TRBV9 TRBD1 TGTGCCAGCAGCGCCTCGAGGCGAACCGGGACAGGGTCCTACGAGCAGTACTTC CASSASRRTGTGSYEQYF
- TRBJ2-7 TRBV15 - TGTGCCACCAGCAGAGAAGGTAACAGGCCGTACGAGCAGTACTTC CATSREGNRPYEQYF
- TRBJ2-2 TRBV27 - TGTGCCAGCAGTTTGTATAACGGGGAGCTGTTTTTT CASSLYNGELFF
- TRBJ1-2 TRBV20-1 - TGCAACTATGAGGGGGAGGGTGGCTACACCTTC CNYEGEGGYTF
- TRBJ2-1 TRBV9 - TGTGCCAGCAGCGTGGCTCTGGCTATCTCCTACAATGAGCAGTTCTTC CASSVALAISYNEQFF
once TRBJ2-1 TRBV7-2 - TGTGCCAGCAGCTTAGTGGCTTCCTCCTACAATGAGCAGTTCTTC CASSLVASSYNEQFF